This entry features one T cell receptor beta chain sequence. The sample is drawn from a study of blood T cell repertoires in COVID-19. Study information: Sites across the United States, Italy and Spain contributed samples from acute and convalescent COVID-19. Sample material is recorded as cDNA or gDNA derived from T cells, B-cell-depleted T cells, or PBMCs.

Germline CDR1 SGHDT, CDR2 YYEEEE. V was clipped by 3 bases and J by 2 bases; unmatched bases: 8. This CDR3 comprises 17 residues. In the original analysis: Reference gene primer amplification gave nucleated cell count estimates. Data came from immunoSEQ multiplex PCR; TCRdb stores just in-frame clones and leaves some out. The V and J calls and clone size come from that table; D and trimming were worked out from the DNA. The sample records under 350,000 clones, 83% being singletons. The specimen sequenced was peripheral blood. The gene calls are TRBV5-6 and TRBJ2-3; 11 bases line up with TRBD2. The sequence was obtained from a woman aged 45-65 years who had recovered from COVID-19. The CDR3 sequence: CASSSPLAGGPTDTQYF. CDR3 sequence (DNA): TGTGCCAGCAGCTCACCCCTAGCGGGGGGCCCCACAGATACGCAGTATTTT.